This T cell receptor (beta chain) was obtained from a study of T cell repertoires in cytomegalovirus infection. Study details: Recently identified HLA-C-restricted CMV epitopes were among the peptides used. Public TCR beta signatures marked donors with CMV infection and the matching HLA.

Notes on the study in general: Cumulative public TCR beta family frequency identified CMV carriers with the relevant HLA.

Germline assignment: CDR1 MNHEY and CDR2 SVGEGT. Trimming took 6 bases from V and 2 from J; bases not matched to a gene: 25. The CDR3 contains 20 residues. TCRdb processed the reads anew with MiXCR; each CDR3 protein has one entry. Among approximately 990,000 distinct CDR3 sequences listed, 30% to 40% were seen once. Turning to this clonotype: What it binds is not known.

The chain couples TRBV6-2 or TRBV6-3 to TRBJ2-7, with 7 nucleotides matching TRBD1. The sequenced sample was cultured CD8+ T cells from PBMCs, obtained from culture after CMV antigen stimulation. This clonotype was sampled from a human donor in good health (CMV status not recorded). Some clones in this sample may be carry-over from other donors' samples. The CDR3 DNA reads as TGTGCCAGCAGCCAAATCCCGGGACAGCGAAAACCACAACCTACCTACGAGCAGTACGTC. This codes for CASSQIPGQRKPQPTYEQYV.